One sample yielded the 24 T cell receptor beta chains listed below, sequenced in a study of cytomegalovirus exposure and HLA in healthy donors. PCR amplification relied on 60 Vbeta primers (plus 13 Jbeta primers). The data were produced by immunoSEQ multiplex PCR, yet TCRdb's version contains in-frame clones alone and is incomplete. The sample shows some 190,000 clones, around 80% of them seen only once. The sequencing sample was made of PBMCs. These receptor sequences come from a woman aged 30 to 39 in good health and CMV-seronegative.

The V call is TRBV7-9, the J call TRBJ2-3; 9 bases agree with TRBD1. J lost 4 bases, V lost 3 bases, and 5 bases had no gene match. Germline CDR1 and CDR2: SEHNR and FQNEAQ (reference sequence). The CDR3 is 15 amino acids. The CDR3 sequence: CASSFGQGNADTQYF. CDR3 DNA: TGTGCCAGCAGCTTCGGACAGGGGAACGCAGATACGCAGTATTTT.

This clone was counted a single time. The rearrangement joins TRBV4-2 to TRBJ2-7; D is uncertain. Trimming removed 0 bases at V and 3 bases at J, with 9 bases between. The CDR3 sequence is 14 residues long. Germline V lookup: CDR1 LGHNA, CDR2 YNFKEQ. The CDR3 loop reads CASSQDGQHYEQYF. In DNA form, the CDR3 reads TGTGCCAGCAGCCAAGATGGGCAGCACTACGAGCAGTACTTC.

The chain joins TRBV5-1 to TRBJ1-5; 10 nucleotides line up with TRBD1. CDR3 size: 15 residues. Trimming took 0 bases from V and 4 from J; bases not matched to a gene: 1. Germline V CDR1 and CDR2: SGHRS, YFSETQ. This chain's CDR3 is CASSLGTGGNQPQHF. The CDR3 nucleotides read TGCGCCAGCAGCTTGGGGACAGGGGGGAATCAGCCCCAGCATTTT.

The chain is built from TRBV7-6 and TRBJ1-6; D unresolved. The CDR3 is made up of 13 amino acids. Trimming removed 5 bases from V and 8 bases from J, with 10 bases in between. Germline V gene data show CDR1 as SGHVS and CDR2 as FNYEAQ. The CDR3 loop reads CASSPDWDSPLHF. The CDR3 DNA is TGTGCCAGCAGCCCGGACTGGGATTCACCCCTCCACTTT.

This chain's CDR3 is CASSWGGTDTQYF. CDR3 coding DNA: TGCGCCAGCAGCTGGGGGGGCACAGATACGCAGTATTTT. The V gene is TRBV5-1, the J gene TRBJ2-3, with a weak D call TRBD2 (6 bases). Per the germline V gene, CDR1 is SGHRS and CDR2 is YFSETQ. Between the trimmed V and J ends, which lost 3 bases and 1 base, there was a span of 6 bases. The CDR3 covers 13 residues. Full variable domain (remainder filled in from reference TRBV5-1 and TRBJ2-3): KAGVTQTPRYLIKTRGQQVTLSCSPISGHRSVSWYQQTPGQGLQFLFEYFSETQRNKGNFPGRFSGRQFSNSRSEMNVSTLELGDSALYLCASSWGGTDTQYFGPGTRLTVL.

To note about this clone: This same CDR3 is encoded by further DNA sequences in the sample. This chain joins TRBV7-6 and TRBJ2-3, with TRBD2 matching over 10 bases. V was pared by 1 base and J by 1 base, with 2 bases of the junction left unmatched. Germline V gene sequence: CDR1 SGHVS, CDR2 FNYEAQ. The CDR3 is 16 amino acids. The CDR3 DNA reads TGTGCCAGCAGCTTAGGGAGCGGGGGGGGCACAGATACGCAGTATTTT. Translation gives CASSLGSGGGTDTQYF.

This clone was seen a few times. The rearrangement joins TRBV5-1 to TRBJ1-2, with TRBD1 matching 8 bases. V shed 4 bases and J 9 bases; nucleotides not matched to a gene: 5. In germline, CDR1 is SGHRS, CDR2 YFSETQ. This CDR3 region has 12 residues. In nucleotides, the CDR3 is TGCGCCAGCAGCCTAGACAGGGGAAGCTACACCTTC. Residues: CASSLDRGSYTF.

This clone was picked up a small number of times. The genes are TRBV19 and TRBJ2-3, with TRBD1 matching over 9 bases. Trimming at V came to 1 base and at J to 1 base, leaving 0 bases not matched to a gene. CDR1 is LNHDA and CDR2 is SQIVND in the germline V gene (reference sequence). CDR3 length: 15 residues. The CDR3 loop is CASSIGTGGTDTQYF. CDR3 DNA: TGTGCCAGTAGTATAGGGACAGGGGGCACAGATACGCAGTATTTT.

The gene calls are TRBV6-6 and TRBJ2-2, with 11 positions matching TRBD2. V lost 4 bases to trimming and J lost 1 base; unmatched junction nucleotides: 2. This CDR3 contains 16 residues. Germline V CDR1 and CDR2: MNHNY, SVGAGI (reference sequence). The CDR3 spells CASSSLAGGNTGELFF. Here the CDR3 DNA reads TGTGCCAGCAGTTCTCTAGCGGGGGGGAACACCGGGGAGCTGTTTTTT.

V gene TRBV30 combines with J gene TRBJ2-2; D is perhaps TRBD1 (5 bases). Germline V gene lookup returns CDR1 GTSNPN and CDR2 SVGIG (reference sequence). Between the trimmed V and J ends, which lost 0 bases and 1 base, there was a span of 12 bases. This CDR3 is built from 16 residues. The chain's CDR3 is CAWSVQAGMNTGELFF. Written as DNA, the CDR3 is TGTGCCTGGAGTGTACAAGCAGGGATGAACACCGGGGAGCTGTTTTTT.

J is TRBJ2-1 and V is TRBV16; the D gene is possibly TRBD2 (5 bases). The CDR3 is 14 residues long. Trimming stripped 3 bases from V and 7 bases from J, with 13 bases between. CDR1 and CDR2 (germline): KGHSY, FQNENV. This chain's CDR3 is CASSQSGSENEQFF. The CDR3 DNA is TGTGCCAGCAGCCAGTCGGGGTCCGAGAATGAGCAGTTCTTC.

The chain couples TRBV5-1 to TRBJ2-7; D unresolved. Trimming took off 4 bases at V and 0 bases at J, with 14 bases between the two ends. Germline V gene sequence: CDR1 SGHRS, CDR2 YFSETQ. This CDR3 has 15 amino acids. The CDR3 is CASSLDVFSSYEQYF. The CDR3 coding sequence is TGCGCCAGCAGCCTGGATGTCTTTAGCTCCTACGAGCAGTACTTC.

The V gene is TRBV7-9, the J gene TRBJ2-3; no definite D call. Germline V gene sequence: CDR1 SEHNR, CDR2 FQNEAQ (reference sequence). V was pared by 3 bases and J by 2 bases, with 9 bases between. This CDR3 spans 14 amino acids. Here the CDR3 DNA reads TGTGCCAGCAGCTTGAAAACAACCACAGATACGCAGTATTTT. Translation: CASSLKTTTDTQYF. The variable domain in full, with the rest retrieved from reference TRBV7-9 and TRBJ2-3, is DTGVSQNPRHKITKRGQNVTFRCDPISEHNRLYWYRQTLGQGPEFLTYFQNEAQLEKSRLLSDRFSAERPKGSFSTLEIQRTEQGDSAMYLCASSLKTTTDTQYFGPGTRLTVL.

V gene TRBV7-2 combines with J gene TRBJ1-1; D not certain. This CDR3 comprises 11 residues. Germline V gene data show CDR1 as SGHTA and CDR2 as FQGNSA. Deletions cut 5 bases from V and 6 bases from J, with 7 bases between. The CDR3 protein is CASSPLAEAFF. For the CDR3, the DNA is TGTGCCAGCAGCCCCCTTGCTGAAGCTTTCTTT.

This chain connects TRBV10-2 to TRBJ2-7; TRBD1 agrees at 7 bases. Trimming cost V 10 bases and J 6 bases; bases outside gene matches: 6. The CDR3 has 11 amino acids. CDR1 is WSHSY, CDR2 SAAADI, per germline. The DNA for the CDR3 is TGCGCCACCTTGACAGGGCTCGAGCAGTACTTC. As protein: CATLTGLEQYF.

The rearrangement joins TRBV5-1 to TRBJ2-6; D gene ambiguous. Germline loops: CDR1 SGHRS, CDR2 YFSETQ. V was shortened by 0 bases and J by 0 bases, with 4 bases between the two germline ends. CDR3 length: 15 residues. CDR3 protein: CASSLVSSGANVLTF. CDR3 nucleotide sequence: TGCGCCAGCAGCTTGGTGAGCTCTGGGGCCAACGTCCTGACTTTC.

The chain is built from TRBV7-9 and TRBJ2-3; perhaps TRBD2 as D (6 bases). CDR3 length: 15 amino acids. The germline V and J ends were trimmed by 5 bases and 3 bases, with 15 bases remaining between them. Germline V gene sequence: CDR1 SEHNR, CDR2 FQNEAQ (reference sequence). CDR3 loop: CASSASGVGTDTQYF. The CDR3 DNA sequence: TGTGCCAGCAGCGCGTCGGGGGTGGGAACAGATACGCAGTATTTT.

The rearrangement links TRBV4-3 to TRBJ1-2, with TRBD1 as a possible D gene (6 bases). Per the germline V gene, CDR1 is LGHNA and CDR2 is YSLEER. V shed 0 bases and J shed 2 bases, with 10 bases lying between them. There are 15 residues in the CDR3. As DNA, the CDR3 is TGCGCCAGCAGCCAAGATGAGGACAGAAACTATGGCTACACCTTC. Amino acid sequence: CASSQDEDRNYGYTF.

The chain carries TRBV5-6 and TRBJ2-5, with D perhaps TRBD1 (5 bases). CDR1 and CDR2 (germline): SGHDT, YYEEEE. Trimming cost V 4 bases and J 1 base, with 11 bases left between them. The CDR3 covers 14 residues. The CDR3 nucleotides read TGTGCCAGCAGCGTCACAGGCGTCCAAGAGACCCAGTACTTC. Translating gives CASSVTGVQETQYF.

The V and J genes are TRBV7-9 and TRBJ2-7, with 8 bases identical to TRBD2. Trimming cost V 5 bases and J 1 base; bases outside gene matches: 7. The V gene's germline CDR1 is SEHNR and CDR2 FQNEAQ (reference sequence). This CDR3 is 15 amino acids long. The CDR3 coding sequence is TGTGCCAGCAGCCCTCTTAGCGGGGCGTCCTACGAGCAGTACTTC. Protein: CASSPLSGASYEQYF.

The rearrangement uses TRBV2 and TRBJ2-5, with 9 bases lining up with TRBD1. This CDR3 has 15 residues. Trimming at V came to 5 bases and at J to 7 bases, leaving 11 bases not matched to a gene. The germline V gene has CDR1 SNHLY and CDR2 FYNNEI. This chain's CDR3 is CASSLRTGDGGTQYF. CDR3 coding DNA: TGTGCCAGCAGTCTACGGACAGGGGACGGTGGGACCCAGTACTTC.

The chain couples TRBV5-1 to TRBJ2-1, with a possible D match to TRBD2 (6 bases). The CDR3 contains 16 residues. Trimming removed 4 bases at V and 4 bases at J, with 18 bases between. Germline V gene lookup returns CDR1 SGHRS and CDR2 YFSETQ. CDR3 nucleotide sequence: TGCGCCAGCAGCCCCTCCAAAGGACTACCATACAATGAGCAGTTCTTC. Protein: CASSPSKGLPYNEQFF.

This chain joins TRBV1 and TRBJ2-7; the DNA was not used to check the table's D call, TRBD2. TRBV1 is designated a pseudogene. This CDR3 region has 12 residues. The CDR3 region has the DNA TGCACCAGCAGCCAGAGATCCTACGAGCAGTACTTC. Protein: CTSSQRSYEQYF.

The chain is built from TRBV7-2 and TRBJ1-3, with 8 bases aligning to TRBD1. In germline, CDR1 is SGHTA, CDR2 FQGNSA. The CDR3 contains 16 residues. J gave up 2 bases and V 5 bases, and 8 bases lay outside the gene matches. CDR3 DNA sequence: TGTGCCAGCAGCCCGATGCAGGGGGCGACTGGAAACACCATATATTTT. Protein product: CASSPMQGATGNTIYF.